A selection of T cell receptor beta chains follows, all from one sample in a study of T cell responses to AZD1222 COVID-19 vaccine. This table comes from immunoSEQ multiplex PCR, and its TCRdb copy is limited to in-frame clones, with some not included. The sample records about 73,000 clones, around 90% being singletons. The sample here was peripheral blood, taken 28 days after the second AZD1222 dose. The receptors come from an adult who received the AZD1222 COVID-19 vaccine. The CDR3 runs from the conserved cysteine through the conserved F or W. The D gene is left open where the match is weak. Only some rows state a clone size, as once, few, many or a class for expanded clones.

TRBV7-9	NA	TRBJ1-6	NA	TGTGCCAGCAGTCGAGATAATTCACCCCTCCACTTT	CASSRDNSPLHF
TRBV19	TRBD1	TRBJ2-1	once	TGTGCCAGTAGTCCGCTGACAGGGGGCCATGAGCAGTTCTTC	CASSPLTGGHEQFF
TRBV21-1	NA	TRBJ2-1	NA	TGTGCCAGCAGCTCAAAAACCGCGAGGGTTGATGAGCAGTTCTTC	CASSSKTARVDEQFF
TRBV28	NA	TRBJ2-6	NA	TGTGCCAGCAGCATAGGGGGTGCTGGGGCCAACGTCCTGACTTTC	CASSIGGAGANVLTF
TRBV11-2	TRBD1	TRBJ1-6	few	TGTGCCAGCAGCTTAAATCCGGGACAGAATTCACCCCTCCACTTT	CASSLNPGQNSPLHF
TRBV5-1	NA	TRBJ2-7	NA	TGCGCCAGCGCCATGGGGAGCCCGAGCTCCTACGAGCAGTACTTC	CASAMGSPSSYEQYF
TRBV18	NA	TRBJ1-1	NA	TGTGCCAGCTCACCTTTATTTAACACTGAAGCTTTCTTT	CASSPLFNTEAFF
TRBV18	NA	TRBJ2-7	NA	TGTGCCAGCTCACCCCTCCCCAGGAGCTACGAGCAGTACTTC	CASSPLPRSYEQYF
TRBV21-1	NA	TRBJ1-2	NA	TGTGCCAGCAGCAAACCCCCAGGGGATGGCTACACCTTC	CASSKPPGDGYTF
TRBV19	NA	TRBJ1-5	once	TGTGCCAGTAGCAACCAGGGGAACAATCAGCCCCAGCATTTT	CASSNQGNNQPQHF
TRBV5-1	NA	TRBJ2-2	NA	TGCGCCAGCAGCTTGGCTCTCAGGGACCATATTAACACCGGGGAGCTGTTTTTT	CASSLALRDHINTGELFF
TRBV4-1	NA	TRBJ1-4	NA	TGCGCCAGCAGCCAACCGGGGAGGGGTAATGAAAAACTGTTTTTT	CASSQPGRGNEKLFF
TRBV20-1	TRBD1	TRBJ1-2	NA	TGCAGTGCTAGTATAGGGGGCTTCTTTGGCTACACCTTC	CSASIGGFFGYTF
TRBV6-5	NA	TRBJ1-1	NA	TGTGCCAGCAGGGGCCCCCTGAACACTGAAGCTTTCTTT	CASRGPLNTEAFF
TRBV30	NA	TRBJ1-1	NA	TGTGCCTGGAGTGTGGGTTGGGCTAACACTGAAGCTTTCTTT	CAWSVGWANTEAFF
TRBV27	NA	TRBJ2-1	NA	TGTGCCAGCAGTCCCAGACAGGACCGTTCCTACAATGAGCAGTTCTTC	CASSPRQDRSYNEQFF
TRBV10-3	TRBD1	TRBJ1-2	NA	TGTGCCACAGCGGACAGGGGCAAACCTAACTATGGCTACACCTTC	CATADRGKPNYGYTF
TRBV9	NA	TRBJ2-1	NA	TGTGCCAGCAGCGTAGTGGCCGGGATAGAGCAGTTCTTC	CASSVVAGIEQFF
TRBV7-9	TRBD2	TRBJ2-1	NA	TGTGCCAGCAGCTTAGTGCTTTTGCGGGGGGGCCAAGGTTACAGGGAGCAGTTCTTC	CASSLVLLRGGQGYREQFF
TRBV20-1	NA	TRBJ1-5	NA	TGCAGTGCTAGTTGGGGGGAGCAGCCCCAGCATTTT	CSASWGEQPQHF
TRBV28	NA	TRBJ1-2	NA	TGTGCCAGCAGTACCCGACACCCGTCCTTTTCTGGCTACACCTTC	CASSTRHPSFSGYTF
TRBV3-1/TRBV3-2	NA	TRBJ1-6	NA	TGTGCCAGCAGCCAAGAGGCAGGGTCCCGATCACCCCTCCACTTT	CASSQEAGSRSPLHF
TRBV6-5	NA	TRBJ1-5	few	TGTGCCAGTCAACAGCTTAGCAATCAGCCCCAGCATTTT	CASQQLSNQPQHF
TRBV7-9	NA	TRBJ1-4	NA	TGTGCCCTGGGGCTGCTTGAAGGGGAAAAACTGTTTTTT	CALGLLEGEKLFF
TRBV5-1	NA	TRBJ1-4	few	TGCGCCAGCAGCTGGGACTTTGACAGACTGAATGAAAAACTGTTTTTT	CASSWDFDRLNEKLFF
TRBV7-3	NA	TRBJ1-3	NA	TGTGCCAGCAGCCAGGACGGAAACTCTGGAAACACCATATATTTT	CASSQDGNSGNTIYF
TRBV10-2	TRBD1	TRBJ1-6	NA	TGCGCCAGCAGGGAACAGGGGTTTAATTCACCCCTCCACTTT	CASREQGFNSPLHF
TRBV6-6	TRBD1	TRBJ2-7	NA	TGTGCCAGCAGGACCGGGACAGGGGACAACGAGCAGTACTTC	CASRTGTGDNEQYF